This TCR delta chain was sequenced during a study of γδ T cells in repeated Plasmodium falciparum infection. Study-level background: The natural-infection arm compared Malian children under seasonal malaria with matched Australian children.

With 0 bases clipped from V and 1 base from J, the junction kept 38 bases outside the gene matches. Per germline, CDR1 TSWWSYY and CDR2 QGS. The CDR3 spans 28 residues. In this sample, this clone turned up many times. Its matching antigen is unknown. Bulk repertoires came from Vgamma9/Vdelta2+ or Vdelta2-negative gammadelta T cells flow-sorted from PBMC. Each sorted gammadelta sample had TRG and TRD chains sequenced. TCRdb re-called clones from the multiplex PCR reads via CATT. The sample carries tens of thousands of delta-chain clones, approximately 1.5% recorded once. Findings and caveats of the study: Waves of new clonotype selection appeared after repeated controlled infections in Vdelta2-negative, largely Vdelta1+, gammadelta T cells.

This chain uses TRDV1 with TRDJ1; 10 bases agree with TRDD3. The specimen sequenced was gamma-delta T cells from blood. The source is a pool of human donors (malaria-infected and uninfected, not separated). The CDR3 here is CALGELSLLFCFSQADCRRGIRTDKLIF. DNA of the CDR3: TGTGCTCTTGGGGAACTCTCCCTTCTTTTCTGCTTCTCACAAGCAGATTGTCGGCGGGGGATACGCACCGATAAACTCATCTTT.